The next 13 T cell receptor beta chains were all read from a single sample in a study of identifying expanded T cells in peripheral blood. Data came from immunoSEQ multiplex PCR; TCRdb stores just in-frame clones and leaves some out. This sample has about 78,000 clones; approximately 84% occur once, and the top ten carry about 18%. Sequenced: blood. Receptor source: a person aged 18 to 70 in good health.

The chain recombines TRBV18 with TRBJ2-2, with D hard to call. This CDR3 has 14 amino acids. The germline gives CDR1 KGHSH, CDR2 LQKENI. Trimming cost V 2 bases and J 5 bases, with 9 bases left between them. The CDR3 sequence: CASSPEGKTGELFF. CDR3 sequence (DNA): TGTGCCAGCTCACCAGAAGGAAAGACCGGGGAGCTGTTTTTT.

This clone has just a few counts. The chain recombines TRBV7-9 with TRBJ2-6; perhaps TRBD2 as D (5 bases). The CDR3 consists of 16 residues. Looked up from germline, CDR1 is SEHNR and CDR2 is FQNEAQ (reference sequence). V gave up 5 bases and J gave up 0 bases, with 11 bases separating them. Here the CDR3 reads CASSLDGLSGANVLTF. CDR3 DNA: TGTGCCAGCAGCCTGGATGGACTCTCTGGGGCCAACGTCCTGACTTTC.

The rearrangement uses TRBV29-1 and TRBJ1-1; 8 bases agree with TRBD1. The V gene's germline CDR1 is SQVTM and CDR2 ANQGSEA. This CDR3 is built from 13 residues. V lost 5 bases, J lost 5 bases, and 7 bases stayed unmatched. The DNA of the CDR3 is TGCAGCGTTCATAAGACAGGGGAAACTGAAGCTTTCTTT. Protein sequence: CSVHKTGETEAFF.

The rearrangement uses TRBV28 and TRBJ1-4; a weak D match, TRBD1 (6 bases). CDR1 and CDR2 from the germline V gene are MDHEN and SYDVKM. CDR3 length: 15 amino acids. V lost 5 bases and J lost 5, with 15 bases in between. DNA for the CDR3: TGTGCCAGCAGTACCTGGACAGTAAGAAATGAAAAACTGTTTTTT. It is translated as CASSTWTVRNEKLFF.

The chain is built from TRBV5-1 and TRBJ2-5; 15 bases fit TRBD2. The V gene end was trimmed by 7 bases and the J gene end by 4 bases; junction bases not matched to a gene: 11. The CDR3 loop spans 17 amino acids. CDR1 and CDR2 from the germline V gene are SGHRS and YFSETQ. CDR3 region: CASCLGTSGRKGETQYF. For the CDR3, the DNA is TGCGCCAGCTGCCTGGGGACTAGCGGGAGGAAAGGAGAGACCCAGTACTTC. Combining the CDR3 with reference TRBV5-1 and TRBJ2-5 gives the whole variable domain KAGVTQTPRYLIKTRGQQVTLSCSPISGHRSVSWYQQTPGQGLQFLFEYFSETQRNKGNFPGRFSGRQFSNSRSEMNVSTLELGDSALYLCASCLGTSGRKGETQYFGPGTRLLVL.

The chain is built from TRBV11-3 and TRBJ2-1; no firm D call. V was cut by 0 bases and J by 3 bases, with 6 bases left in between. CDR1 is SGHNT and CDR2 is YENEEA in the germline V gene. The CDR3 spans 14 residues. The CDR3 region is CASSLDPDYNEQFF. The CDR3 DNA is TGTGCCAGCAGCTTAGATCCGGACTACAATGAGCAGTTCTTC.

This chain connects TRBV27 to TRBJ2-2; D gene ambiguous. Germline CDR1 and CDR2: MNHEY and SMNVEV (reference sequence). Trimming took off 3 bases at V and 0 bases at J, with 5 bases between the two ends. The CDR3 runs 14 residues. The CDR3 reads CASSLSTNTGELFF. CDR3 DNA: TGTGCCAGCAGTTTGTCCACGAACACCGGGGAGCTGTTTTTT.

The sample holds a few counts of this clone. The genes are TRBV14 and TRBJ2-1; D possibly corresponds to TRBD2 (5 bases). Trimming left V 0 bases short and J 8 bases short, with 14 bases between. Germline-derived CDR1 and CDR2 are SGHDN and FVKESK. The CDR3 contains 15 residues. Written as DNA, the CDR3 is TGTGCCAGCAGCCAAGATCATAGCGAGTTCGATGAGCAGTTCTTC. It is translated as CASSQDHSEFDEQFF.

The V and J genes are TRBV11-2 and TRBJ2-7; D remains ambiguous. In germline, CDR1 is SGHAT, CDR2 FQNNGV. V lost 6 bases and J lost 7, with 16 bases in between. This CDR3 has 13 amino acids. In nucleotides, the CDR3 is TGTGCCAGCAGACAAGATGGTTCGGGTGAGCAGTACTTC. This sequence encodes CASRQDGSGEQYF.

This chain joins TRBV7-9 and TRBJ2-7; the match to TRBD2 covers 8 bases. CDR3 length: 12 residues. With V trimmed by 7 bases and J by 4 bases, 3 bases remained unmatched. Looked up from germline, CDR1 is SEHNR and CDR2 is FQNEAQ (reference sequence). CDR3 protein: CASNSGSYEQYF. For the CDR3, the DNA is TGTGCCAGCAACAGCGGGAGTTACGAGCAGTACTTC. Full variable domain (outside the CDR3, taken from reference TRBV7-9 and TRBJ2-7): DTGVSQNPRHKITKRGQNVTFRCDPISEHNRLYWYRQTLGQGPEFLTYFQNEAQLEKSRLLSDRFSAERPKGSFSTLEIQRTEQGDSAMYLCASNSGSYEQYFGPGTRLTVT.

The V call is TRBV5-1, the J call TRBJ2-1, with D hard to call. The CDR3 length is 11 residues. V was trimmed by 7 bases and J by 6 bases, leaving 8 bases between them. Germline V gives CDR1 SGHRS, CDR2 YFSETQ. CDR3 coding DNA: TGCGCCAGCGGGTCCCCCAATGAGCAGTTCTTC. This codes for CASGSPNEQFF.

A single count supports this clone. The rearrangement uses TRBV28 and TRBJ1-5; TRBD1 matches 11 bases. The ends lost 8 bases at V and 3 bases at J; junction bases unmatched: 3. The germline gives CDR1 MDHEN, CDR2 SYDVKM. The CDR3 has 14 residues. The CDR3: CASRGQGDNQPQHF. The DNA for the CDR3 is TGTGCCAGCCGGGGACAGGGGGACAATCAGCCCCAGCATTTT.

The chain employs TRBV9 and TRBJ2-3, with TRBD2 matching over 8 bases. Germline V gene lookup returns CDR1 SGDLS and CDR2 YYNGEE. CDR3 length: 14 residues. Germline trimming cut 2 bases from V and 5 bases from J; bases unmatched to any gene: 4. CDR3: CASSVGLAVDTQYF. The CDR3 region has the DNA TGTGCCAGCAGCGTTGGACTAGCTGTAGATACGCAGTATTTT.